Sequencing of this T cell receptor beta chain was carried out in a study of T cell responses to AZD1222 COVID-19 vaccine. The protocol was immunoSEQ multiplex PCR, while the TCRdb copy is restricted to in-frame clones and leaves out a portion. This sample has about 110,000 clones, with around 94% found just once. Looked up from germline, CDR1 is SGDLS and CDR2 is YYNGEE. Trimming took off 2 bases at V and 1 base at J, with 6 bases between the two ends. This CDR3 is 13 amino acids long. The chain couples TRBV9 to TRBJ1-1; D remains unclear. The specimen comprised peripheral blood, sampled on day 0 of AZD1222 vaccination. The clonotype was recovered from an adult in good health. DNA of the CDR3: TGTGCCAGCAGCGTTGGCACGAACACTGAAGCTTTCTTT. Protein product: CASSVGTNTEAFF. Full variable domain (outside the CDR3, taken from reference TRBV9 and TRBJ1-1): DSGVTQTPKHLITATGQRVTLRCSPRSGDLSVYWYQQSLDQGLQFLIQYYNGEERAKGNILERFSAQQFPDLHSELNLSSLELGDSALYFCASSVGTNTEAFFGQGTRLTVV.